This entry concerns a single T cell receptor (beta chain). There is no known antigen for this receptor. No clone much larger than this one lies a single base away; base qualities are absent. This specimen belongs to a study of Ad26.COV2.S vaccination and SARS-CoV-2 variants (dated by TCRdb to the early 2020s). At the level of the whole study: Vaccine-arm donors were drawn from COV1001, a multicentre, randomized, double-blind, placebo-controlled phase I-IIa trial of Ad26.COV2.S in healthy adults. Dosing of Ad26.COV2.S was intramuscular, at either 5x10^10 or 1x10^11 viral particles, delivered as one shot or as two shots spaced 56 days apart. Sequencing of the TCRbeta repertoire served to evaluate the specificity and breadth of SARS-CoV-2-reactive T cell receptors following Ad26.COV2.S vaccination. A total of approximately 30 samples were included in the TCR-sequenced set, comprising around 19 Ad26.COV2.S vaccine recipients, 5 placebo recipients and 8 SARS-CoV-2 convalescent individuals. Participants in the trial were split at random into five groups of five each, receiving low-dose or high-dose Ad26.COV2.S once or twice, or else placebo on both occasions. Investigators remained blinded to trial group allocation during experiments and outcome assessment. The investigation overall reported the following: It was noted by the authors that total T cell responses may have been underestimated by the TCR breadth and depth analyses. The study was not powered for comparison of responses between vaccine doses or regimens. Comparable non-spike TCR breadth was observed between vaccine and placebo recipients, consistent with only spike being contained in the vaccine. Ad26.COV2.S recipients had higher spike-specific TCR breadth than placebo recipients (P = 0.0014). After vaccination, spike-specific CD8+ and CD4+ T cell responses were reported to show substantial breadth.

Trimming takes 4 bases off V and 1 base off J; junction bases not matched to a gene: 3. The CDR3 runs 14 residues from the cysteine to the phenylalanine. Of the read, only the CDR3 DNA is kept; its 42 bases are in frame from base 1. Based on the germline V gene, the CDR1 and CDR2 sequences are SGHRS and YFSETQ. The intended sense of this specimen's treatment or condition label: about 20 received Ad26.COV2.S at low or high dose, single or two shots; about 5 received placebo; per-sample allocation not given. Repertoires of vaccine and placebo recipients were sequenced from samples collected on day 63 after the first injection. In Cohort 1b, fewer than 30 adults aged 18-55 years were enrolled at a single site in Boston, USA, between 29 July and 7 August 2020. Ad26.COV2.S was a replication-incompetent adenovirus type 26 vector expressing a prefusion-stabilized SARS-CoV-2 spike protein from the original Wuhan strain.

The immunoSEQ Assay was the method used to sequence TCRbeta CDR3 regions. After extraction, genomic DNA underwent amplification by bias-controlled multiplex PCR, followed by high-throughput sequencing. As for how the authors treated the data: To quantify the absolute abundance of every unique TCRbeta CDR3 region, sequences were collapsed and filtered. T cell fraction was estimated by normalizing TCRbeta template counts to usable DNA, with usable DNA measured through amplification of reference genes found in all nucleated cells. Repertoire TCRs were annotated as SARS-CoV-2-specific when V gene, CDR3 amino acid sequence and J gene were exactly matched to a known reactive TCR set. MIRA supplied the reference SARS-CoV-2 TCR set, which was filtered for enrichment in COVID-19-positive ImmuneCODE repertoires so that public or cross-reactive TCRs were removed. Using the MIRA antigens, annotated TCRs were further analysed by specific ORF or by position within an ORF. Depth was the summed frequency of annotated unique rearrangements, while breadth was defined as annotated unique rearrangements over total unique productive rearrangements. Two-sided Wilcoxon rank-sum tests were used to compare TCR breadth between groups. The table was pulled from immuneACCESS by TCRdb, which kept in-frame rearrangements only. Such tables lose some clones; where checked, under half of the loss comes from unresolved V genes, and the rest has no known cause. V, J and clone size derive from that table, while D and trimming were established from the DNA sequence. Recorded for this sample are around 400,000 clones; roughly 90% of them occurred a single time. The top ten hold 1.9% of the sample.

The V and J segments used are TRBV5-1 and TRBJ2-5; TRBD1 aligns with 8 central bases. Sequencing was performed on peripheral blood, taken in a trial of Ad26.COV2.S vaccine versus placebo. The sequence was collected from a person between 18 and 65 years old who received the Ad26.COV2.S COVID-19 vaccine or a placebo. The nucleotide sequence is given as TGCGCCAGCAGCGGGACAGGCGTCCAAGAGACCCAGTACTTC. Its coded protein is CASSGTGVQETQYF.